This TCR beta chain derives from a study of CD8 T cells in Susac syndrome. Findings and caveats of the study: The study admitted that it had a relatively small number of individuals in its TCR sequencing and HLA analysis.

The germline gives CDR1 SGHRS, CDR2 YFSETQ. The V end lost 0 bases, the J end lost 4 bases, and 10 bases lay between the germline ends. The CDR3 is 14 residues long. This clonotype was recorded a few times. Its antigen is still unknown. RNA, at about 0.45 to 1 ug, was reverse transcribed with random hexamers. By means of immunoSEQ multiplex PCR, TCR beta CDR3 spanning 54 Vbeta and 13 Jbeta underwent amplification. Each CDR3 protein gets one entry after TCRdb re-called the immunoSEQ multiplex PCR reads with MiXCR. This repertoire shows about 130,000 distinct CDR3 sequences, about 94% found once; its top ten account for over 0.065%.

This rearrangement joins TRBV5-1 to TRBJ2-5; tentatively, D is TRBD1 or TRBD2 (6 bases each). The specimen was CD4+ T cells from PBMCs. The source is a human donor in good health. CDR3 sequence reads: CASSLVGGPETQYF. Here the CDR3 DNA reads TGCGCCAGCAGCTTGGTGGGGGGCCCAGAGACCCAGTACTTC.